One and the same sample provided the 16 T cell receptor beta chains below, sequenced in a study of T cells after yellow fever vaccination. TCRdb used MiXCR to reprocess the 5' RACE reads, holding one entry per CDR3 protein. This sample has fewer than 450,000 distinct CDR3 sequences, with 3% to 4.5% found just once. The starting material was PBMCs, obtained 5 days after the yellow fever booster vaccination. The receptors stem from a man aged 18 to 29 who received the YFV17D yellow fever vaccine.

At least ten counts were recorded for this clonotype. The chain carries TRBV5-1 and TRBJ2-2; D remains unclear. V was cut by 4 bases and J by 6 bases, with 16 bases left in between. The CDR3 spans 15 residues. Looked up from germline, CDR1 is SGHRS and CDR2 is YFSETQ. This CDR3 is CASSGIGFGSGELFF. The CDR3 bases are TGCGCCAGCAGCGGGATAGGGTTCGGGTCCGGGGAGCTGTTTTTT. The full variable domain, in which reference TRBV5-1 and TRBJ2-2 provide the parts outside the CDR3, is KAGVTQTPRYLIKTRGQQVTLSCSPISGHRSVSWYQQTPGQGLQFLFEYFSETQRNKGNFPGRFSGRQFSNSRSEMNVSTLELGDSALYLCASSGIGFGSGELFFGEGSRLTVL.

There are a few counts of this clonotype. This chain uses TRBV5-1 with TRBJ1-1; TRBD1 matches 7 bases. This CDR3 has 16 residues. The V and J ends lost 4 bases and 1 base, in that order; junction bases with no gene match: 10. Looked up from germline, CDR1 is SGHRS and CDR2 is YFSETQ. CDR3 amino acids: CASSLQTGIANTEAFF. The CDR3 nucleotides are TGCGCCAGCAGCCTGCAGACAGGGATTGCGAACACTGAAGCTTTCTTT.

This clonotype was observed many times. This chain connects TRBV29-1 to TRBJ2-7; D may be TRBD2 (6 bases). CDR1 is SQVTM and CDR2 is ANQGSEA in the germline V gene. The V end was cut by 0 bases, the J end by 0 bases, with 12 bases between. The CDR3 runs to 15 residues. CDR3 in DNA: TGCAGCGTTGAAGATCCCGGGGGAAGCTCCTACGAGCAGTACTTC. Amino acids: CSVEDPGGSSYEQYF.

DNA for the CDR3: TGTGCCAGCTCACCACGAGGATTCGAGCCCCAGCATTTT. This gives the protein CASSPRGFEPQHF. The chain is built from TRBV18 and TRBJ1-5; D call uncertain. CDR1 is KGHSH and CDR2 is LQKENI in the germline V gene. V lost 1 base to trimming and J lost 8 bases, with 9 bases between them. The CDR3 consists of 13 residues.

This chain links TRBV6-4 with TRBJ2-3, with D uncertain. The CDR3 length is 13 residues. Germline V gene sequence: CDR1 MRHNA, CDR2 SNTAGT. Trimming left V 2 bases short and J 3 bases short, with 6 bases between. The CDR3 loop is CASSDTETDTQYF. CDR3 DNA: TGTGCCAGCAGTGACACAGAAACAGATACGCAGTATTTT.

This clonotype was detected a few times. The V gene is TRBV11-2, the J gene TRBJ2-7; D is uncertain. Germline V gene lookup returns CDR1 SGHAT and CDR2 FQNNGV. Trimming left V 1 base short and J 1 base short, with 8 bases between. The CDR3 contains 14 residues. CDR3 bases: TGTGCCAGCAGCTTAGCCGCCAGTTCCTACGAGCAGTACTTC. It encodes CASSLAASSYEQYF.

This clonotype occurred a few times. The chain recombines TRBV4-2 with TRBJ1-2; D may be TRBD1 (5 bases). This CDR3 has 15 amino acids. Germline CDR1 is LGHNA and CDR2 is YNFKEQ. Trimming removed 0 bases from V and 1 base from J, with 9 bases in between. In nucleotides, the CDR3 is TGTGCCAGCAGCCAAGACCTGACAGTTAACTATGGCTACACCTTC. It translates to CASSQDLTVNYGYTF.

CDR3 sequence: CASSVRRGEGANEQFF. The CDR3 DNA reads TGTGCCAGCAGCGTTAGGAGGGGTGAAGGGGCGAATGAGCAGTTCTTC. V and J are TRBV7-2 and TRBJ2-1; possible D gene TRBD2, 6 bases. With 5 bases removed from V and 7 bases from J, the gap between germline ends came to 21 bases. The germline V gene encodes CDR1 SGHTA and CDR2 FQGNSA. The CDR3 is made up of 16 amino acids.

The chain has TRBV11-3 and TRBJ2-7; perhaps TRBD1 as D (6 bases). The length of the CDR3 is 14 residues. Trimming pared 5 bases from V and 5 bases from J, leaving 16 bases between. Per germline, CDR1 SGHNT and CDR2 YENEEA. This CDR3 reads CASSLQGRLHEQYF. CDR3 DNA: TGTGCCAGCAGCCTACAGGGTAGACTCCACGAGCAGTACTTC.

This clonotype showed up many times. The V and J genes are TRBV20-1 and TRBJ2-3; 12 positions agree with TRBD2. CDR3 length: 19 residues. The V gene's germline CDR1 is DFQATT and CDR2 SNEGSKA (reference sequence). V dropped 3 bases and J dropped 3; count of bases not matched to a gene: 16. CDR3 DNA sequence: TGCAGTGCTAGTTACCCGACTAGCGGGGGAACCGTTGGGACAGATACGCAGTATTTT. This codes for CSASYPTSGGTVGTDTQYF.

The V call is TRBV20-1, the J call TRBJ2-1; perhaps TRBD1 as D (6 bases). Trimming took 3 bases from V and 7 from J, leaving 10 bases between them. Germline-derived CDR1 and CDR2 are DFQATT and SNEGSKA (reference sequence). The CDR3 spans 12 residues. The CDR3 DNA sequence: TGCAGTGCTAGTCAGGGGATGAATGAGCAGTTCTTC. It yields the protein CSASQGMNEQFF.

This chain connects TRBV5-1 to TRBJ2-7; 11 bases are a match to TRBD1. This CDR3 is built from 15 residues. Germline-derived CDR1 and CDR2 are SGHRS and YFSETQ. The junction had 4 bases not matched to a gene; V was cut back by 0 bases and J by 5 bases. Here the CDR3 reads CASSLVGQGAHEQYF. The CDR3, as DNA: TGCGCCAGCAGCTTGGTAGGACAGGGGGCTCACGAGCAGTACTTC.

This clonotype was seen repeatedly, ten times or more. This sequence joins TRBV5-1 and TRBJ1-4; the D is unclear. There are 14 residues in the CDR3. V was cut by 4 bases and J by 0 bases, with 7 bases left in between. Looked up from germline, CDR1 is SGHRS and CDR2 is YFSETQ. The CDR3 sequence is CASSILSTNEKLFF. In DNA form, the CDR3 reads TGCGCCAGCAGCATACTATCAACTAATGAAAAACTGTTTTTT.

This clonotype was found many times. This chain connects TRBV12-3 or TRBV12-4 to TRBJ1-4, with D unresolved. V shed 1 base and J shed 8 bases, with 11 bases lying between them. This CDR3 is built from 14 residues. The CDR3 sequence: CASSLGGLGEKLFF. DNA for the CDR3: TGTGCCAGCAGTTTAGGGGGTTTAGGGGAAAAACTGTTTTTT.

There are a few counts of this clonotype. One end of the junction fails to match germline, which may point to a read error. The J gene is TRBJ2-3, the V gene TRBV7-3; TRBD1 is a possible D gene (5 bases). This CDR3 spans 14 amino acids. Germline loops: CDR1 SGHTA, CDR2 FQGTGA. CDR3 nucleotide sequence: TGCGCCAGCAGATTAGACAGACCCACGGATACGCAGTATTTT. Translated: CASRLDRPTDTQYF.

This chain links TRBV5-6 with TRBJ2-1, with 10 bases aligning to TRBD1. J gave up 9 bases and V 4 bases, and 4 bases lay outside the gene matches. Germline V gene data show CDR1 as SGHDT and CDR2 as YYEEEE. The CDR3 spans 13 residues. In DNA form, the CDR3 reads TGTGCCAGCAGCCCCCGGACAGGGGGTGAGCAGTTCTTC. Translated: CASSPRTGGEQFF.